These 2 T cell receptor beta chains share one sample of origin, sequenced in a study of CD8+ T cells in alopecia areata (dated by TCRdb to the late 2010s). Receptor libraries were prepared by the immunoSEQ multiplex PCR assay. RNA was extracted from all samples and reverse transcribed into cDNA, which served as template for TCR sequencing. Here the immuneACCESS table is served through TCRdb, limited to in-frame sequences with V and J called. Missing clones are a known gap in these copies; in checked studies unresolved V genes cover under half, and the rest lacks a known reason. The table for this sample lists 100,000 or so clones; 55% to 75% of them were counted only once. Together, the top ten hold about 17% of the sample. This sample's treatment or condition label indicates: oral pan-JAK inhibitor, 5-10 mg twice daily. The specimen was CD8+ T cells sorted from blood, collected at approximately week 56, from a patient treated with tofacitinib. The receptors were sampled from a human donor with alopecia areata.

This clone was recorded a few times. The rearrangement links TRBV10-3 to TRBJ2-1, with 8 nucleotides matching TRBD2. Unmatched junction bases numbered 8, after V lost 6 bases and J lost 7 bases. The CDR3 runs to 14 residues. Germline-derived CDR1 and CDR2 are ENHRY and SYGVKD. This CDR3 reads CAISAGGVGNEQFF. The CDR3 bases are TGTGCCATCAGCGCGGGGGGAGTCGGGAATGAGCAGTTCTTC.

The V gene is TRBV4-2, the J gene TRBJ2-2; 9 nucleotides agree with TRBD2. Unmatched junction bases numbered 6, after V lost 0 bases and J lost 4 bases. Germline V gene sequence: CDR1 LGHNA, CDR2 YNFKEQ. This CDR3 has 17 amino acids. CDR3 coding DNA: TGTGCCAGCAGCCAAGACTACAGCGGGGGGATCACCGGGGAGCTGTTTTTT. This codes for CASSQDYSGGITGELFF.